This is a list of T cell receptor beta chains from one sample in a study of cytomegalovirus exposure and HLA in healthy donors. The data were produced by immunoSEQ multiplex PCR, yet TCRdb's version contains in-frame clones alone and is incomplete. The sample shows more than 200,000 clones, roughly 87% of them seen only once. Sequenced input: PBMCs. Receptors were obtained from a man younger than 35 in good health and CMV-seropositive. Each CDR3 is given without its conserved first and last residue. The order of the fields is V gene, J gene, CDR3 protein.

V gene: TRBV28; J gene: TRBJ2-3; CDR3 protein: ASRRPLQGPSTDTQY
V gene: TRBV11-2; J gene: TRBJ2-1; CDR3 protein: ASSPMTRLVDEQF
V gene: TRBV2; J gene: TRBJ1-1; CDR3 protein: ASSDFSRRTEAF
V gene: TRBV2; J gene: TRBJ2-3; CDR3 protein: ASSPWDRTTDTQY
V gene: TRBV27; J gene: TRBJ1-2; CDR3 protein: ASSLAGEGYGYT
V gene: TRBV11-2; J gene: TRBJ1-5; CDR3 protein: ASSRGPERIQPQH
V gene: TRBV5-4; J gene: TRBJ1-4; CDR3 protein: ASSLGLPNEKLF
V gene: TRBV11-2; J gene: TRBJ2-5; CDR3 protein: ASSSLTSGRPQETQY
V gene: TRBV9; J gene: TRBJ2-5; CDR3 protein: ASSVSEETQY
V gene: TRBV6-6; J gene: TRBJ2-5; CDR3 protein: ASRPGPDRETQY
V gene: TRBV7-9; J gene: TRBJ2-7; CDR3 protein: ASSPRIGRIYEQY
V gene: TRBV7-9; J gene: TRBJ2-1; CDR3 protein: ASSLSRNSYNEQF